These 24 T cell receptor beta chains were all obtained from the same sample, sequenced in a study of neurological immune-mediated disorders. Using its own MiXCR run on the 5' RACE reads, TCRdb lists one record per CDR3 protein. The sample records about 95,000 distinct CDR3 sequences, 3.5% being singletons. Input material: PBMCs. The receptor source for this set is a woman aged 18-35 years with multiple sclerosis.

This clonotype appeared many times. V and J are TRBV5-1 and TRBJ1-2, with D maybe TRBD1 (6 bases). The germline CDR1 and CDR2 sequences are SGHRS and YFSETQ. The CDR3 covers 15 residues. The V gene lost 5 bases and the J gene lost 0 bases, with 14 bases spanning the gap. The CDR3 DNA is TGCGCCAGCAGATCCCCCTACAGGGCTAACTATGGCTACACCTTC. The encoded protein is CASRSPYRANYGYTF. Variable domain in full (rest from reference TRBV5-1 and TRBJ1-2): KAGVTQTPRYLIKTRGQQVTLSCSPISGHRSVSWYQQTPGQGLQFLFEYFSETQRNKGNFPGRFSGRQFSNSRSEMNVSTLELGDSALYLCASRSPYRANYGYTFGSGTRLTVV.

This clonotype was detected many times. This chain connects TRBV5-1 to TRBJ2-1; D is perhaps TRBD2 (5 bases). The CDR3 is 15 residues long. Germline CDR1 SGHRS, CDR2 YFSETQ. V lost 0 bases and J lost 5, with 12 bases in between. CDR3 coding DNA: TGCGCCAGCAGCTTGGAGCTAGGAGGCAACAATGAGCAGTTCTTC. Protein sequence: CASSLELGGNNEQFF.

This clonotype was counted ten times or more. This chain joins TRBV20-1 and TRBJ2-5; TRBD2 might be the D (7 bases). CDR1 and CDR2 from the germline V gene are DFQATT and SNEGSKA (reference sequence). This CDR3 region has 15 residues. Trimming removed 3 bases at V and 5 bases at J, with 19 bases between. The CDR3 sequence: CSARFRGAPRETQYF. CDR3 DNA sequence: TGCAGTGCTAGGTTCCGGGGGGCCCCTCGGGAGACCCAGTACTTC.

The sample holds many counts of this clonotype. V and J are TRBV7-2 and TRBJ1-1; possible D gene TRBD1, 5 bases. Germline CDR1 is SGHTA and CDR2 is FQGNSA. The V end lost 3 bases, the J end lost 7 bases, and 12 bases lay between the germline ends. The CDR3 has 13 amino acids. Written as DNA, the CDR3 is TGTGCCAGCAGCTTCGAGACAGTTAATGAAGCTTTCTTT. It codes for CASSFETVNEAFF. The full variable domain, completed using reference TRBV7-2 and TRBJ1-1, is GAGVSQSPSNKVTEKGKDVELRCDPISGHTALYWYRQSLGQGLEFLIYFQGNSAPDKSGLPSDRFSAERTGGSVSTLTIQRTQQEDSAVYLCASSFETVNEAFFGQGTRLTVV.

This clonotype appeared many times. This chain links TRBV10-3 with TRBJ1-1; D call uncertain. The V end was cut by 2 bases, the J end by 11 bases, with 9 bases between. CDR3 length equals 11 residues. Per the germline V gene, CDR1 is ENHRY and CDR2 is SYGVKD. The CDR3 reads CAISEGPGAFF. The CDR3 bases are TGTGCCATCAGTGAGGGACCTGGGGCTTTCTTT.

This clonotype has ten or more counts. V and J are TRBV28 and TRBJ2-7, with 10 bases aligning to TRBD2. The germline CDR1 and CDR2 sequences are MDHEN and SYDVKM. The CDR3 spans 16 residues. V lost 4 bases and J lost 6; bases outside the gene matches: 12. CDR3: CASSSLSGRAYPEQYF. CDR3 in DNA: TGTGCCAGCAGTTCCCTAAGCGGGAGGGCCTACCCCGAGCAGTACTTC.

This clonotype was seen many times. The chain has TRBV5-1 and TRBJ1-2, with D unclear. The V gene lost 0 bases and the J gene lost 8 bases, with 11 bases spanning the gap. Germline V gene sequence: CDR1 SGHRS, CDR2 YFSETQ. CDR3 length: 13 amino acids. The CDR3 is CASSLGTKEGYTF. CDR3 sequence (DNA): TGCGCCAGCAGCTTGGGAACGAAGGAAGGCTACACCTTC.

This clonotype has a count of ten or more. The CDR3 DNA reads TGCGCCAGCAGCTTGGGGACAGTTCCATCCAATGAGCAGTTCTTC. Translation: CASSLGTVPSNEQFF. This chain uses TRBV5-1 with TRBJ2-1, with D possibly being TRBD1 (6 bases). Looked up from germline, CDR1 is SGHRS and CDR2 is YFSETQ. The ends were cut back, 0 bases at V and 6 bases at J, with 13 bases in the middle. The CDR3 has 15 residues.

This clonotype showed up many times. The gene calls are TRBV7-8 and TRBJ2-5, with 7 bases matching TRBD2. The germline CDR1 and CDR2 sequences are SGHVS and FQNEAQ. Trimming took 2 bases from V and 5 from J; bases not matched to a gene: 11. This CDR3 is built from 16 residues. Written as DNA, the CDR3 is TGTGCCAGCAGCTTACGGGGGACGATTAGCGGGGAGACCCAGTACTTC. Amino acid sequence: CASSLRGTISGETQYF.

This clonotype was observed many times. This sequence joins TRBV6-5 and TRBJ2-7; the match to TRBD2 covers 13 bases. CDR1 MNHEY and CDR2 SVGAGI come from the germline V gene. The CDR3 consists of 17 residues. After removal of 5 bases from V and 4 bases from J, the junction contained 11 bases not matched to a gene. Here the CDR3 DNA reads TGTGCCAGCAGTCCCCTACGGACTAGCGGGAGCATGTACGAGCAGTACTTC. Amino acids: CASSPLRTSGSMYEQYF.

This clonotype has at least ten counts. This chain uses TRBV7-8 with TRBJ2-3; D gene uncertain. The CDR3 loop spans 11 amino acids. The germline CDR1 and CDR2 sequences are SGHVS and FQNEAQ. Trimming removed 8 bases from V and 6 bases from J, with 9 bases in between. The CDR3, as DNA: TGTGCCAGCCGTGTCGGGGATACGCAGTATTTT. Residues: CASRVGDTQYF.

This clonotype was detected many times. The J gene is TRBJ2-1, the V gene TRBV20-1, with no clear D. The CDR3 runs to 13 residues. CDR1 is DFQATT and CDR2 is SNEGSKA in the germline V gene (reference sequence). V dropped 2 bases and J dropped 2 bases, with 7 bases sitting between them. The CDR3 DNA follows: TGCAGTGCTAGACATGGGCCCTACAATGAGCAGTTCTTC. Residues: CSARHGPYNEQFF.

This clonotype has a count of ten or more. This chain links TRBV20-1 with TRBJ2-1, with D possibly TRBD2 on 6 matching bases. V was cut by 6 bases and J by 7 bases, with 22 bases left in between. Germline V gene lookup returns CDR1 DFQATT and CDR2 SNEGSKA (reference sequence). There are 15 residues in the CDR3. The CDR3 reads CSAPPGGILFNEQFF. The CDR3 DNA follows: TGCAGTGCCCCACCCGGGGGAATTTTGTTTAATGAGCAGTTCTTC.

This clonotype showed up many times. The gene calls are TRBV7-9 and TRBJ1-1, with 7 bases lining up with TRBD1. Germline V CDR1 and CDR2: SEHNR, FQNEAQ (reference sequence). Trimming removed 1 base from V and 6 bases from J; junction bases left unmatched: 2. CDR3 size: 13 residues. CDR3 in DNA: TGTGCCAGCAGCTTAGAGGGGGCCGCTGAAGCTTTCTTT. This codes for CASSLEGAAEAFF.

This clonotype was seen at least ten times. The chain combines TRBV5-1 with TRBJ1-1, with D hard to call. Per germline, CDR1 SGHRS and CDR2 YFSETQ. The V and J ends lost 7 bases and 0 bases respectively, with 10 bases between them. The CDR3 has 13 amino acids. The CDR3: CASRRLMNTEAFF. CDR3 bases: TGCGCCAGCCGCCGGCTTATGAACACTGAAGCTTTCTTT. Full variable domain (remainder filled in from reference TRBV5-1 and TRBJ1-1): KAGVTQTPRYLIKTRGQQVTLSCSPISGHRSVSWYQQTPGQGLQFLFEYFSETQRNKGNFPGRFSGRQFSNSRSEMNVSTLELGDSALYLCASRRLMNTEAFFGQGTRLTVV.

In its sample, this clonotype was seen many times. This chain links TRBV7-3 with TRBJ2-1; D not resolved. Trimming left V 0 bases short and J 9 bases short, with 9 bases between. This CDR3 contains 13 residues. CDR1 and CDR2 from the germline V gene are SGHTA and FQGTGA. CDR3: CASSLTTAGEQFF. The CDR3 DNA is TGTGCCAGCAGCTTAACTACCGCCGGTGAGCAGTTCTTC.

This clonotype has ten or more counts. The chain carries TRBV20-1 and TRBJ1-2; 9 bases match TRBD1. V trimming: 3 bases; J trimming: 2 bases; junction bases outside the gene matches: 4. The CDR3 is 14 amino acids. The germline CDR1 and CDR2 sequences are DFQATT and SNEGSKA (reference sequence). CDR3 protein: CSASPGQGNYGYTF. The CDR3 region has the DNA TGCAGTGCTAGCCCGGGACAGGGCAACTATGGCTACACCTTC.

This clonotype was observed at least ten times. The genes are TRBV27 and TRBJ2-7, with D perhaps TRBD2 (5 bases). This CDR3 spans 10 amino acids. Trimming stripped 11 bases from V and 6 bases from J, with 11 bases between. The V gene's germline CDR1 is MNHEY and CDR2 SMNVEV (reference sequence). The CDR3 DNA is TGTGCCTCGGGGTTTCTCGAGCAGTACTTC. Translation gives CASGFLEQYF.

This clonotype occurred many times. The genes are TRBV5-6 and TRBJ2-7; D gene unclear. Germline V CDR1 and CDR2: SGHDT, YYEEEE. The CDR3 is 14 residues long. V dropped 4 bases and J dropped 7 bases, with 18 bases sitting between them. DNA of the CDR3: TGTGCCAGCAGCCTACCGGCCCTTGCCGGTGAGCAGTACTTC. Its protein is CASSLPALAGEQYF.

This clonotype came up many times. This chain joins TRBV24-1 and TRBJ2-5; D gene uncertain. Looked up from germline, CDR1 is KGHDR and CDR2 is SFDVKD. CDR3 length: 12 amino acids. V lost 4 bases and J lost 2, with 4 bases in between. The CDR3 spells CATSDQQETQYF. CDR3 in DNA: TGTGCCACCAGTGACCAGCAAGAGACCCAGTACTTC.

This clonotype has at least ten counts. This sequence joins TRBV20-1 and TRBJ1-2; tentative D call: TRBD1 (5 bases). The CDR3 has 14 amino acids. Germline CDR1 reads DFQATT; CDR2 reads SNEGSKA (reference sequence). The ends were cut back, 0 bases at V and 4 bases at J, with 12 bases in the middle. The CDR3 nucleotides are TGCAGTGCTAGAGAGAACGCCAGGGTCTATGGCTACACCTTC. It codes for CSARENARVYGYTF.

This clonotype was seen many times. The chain links TRBV5-1 to TRBJ2-2, with 10 bases identical to TRBD1. The V and J ends lost 3 bases and 5 bases, in that order; junction bases with no gene match: 10. This CDR3 is built from 17 residues. The germline gives CDR1 SGHRS, CDR2 YFSETQ. CDR3 residues: CASSSPRDRGLTGELFF. In nucleotides, the CDR3 is TGCGCCAGCAGCTCGCCGAGGGACAGGGGACTTACCGGGGAGCTGTTTTTT.

There are many counts of this clonotype. V and J are TRBV7-9 and TRBJ1-5; 7 nucleotides match TRBD1. CDR3 length equals 15 residues. With 5 bases clipped from V and 1 base from J, the junction kept 5 bases outside the gene matches. Germline-derived CDR1 and CDR2 are SEHNR and FQNEAQ (reference sequence). The CDR3 loop is CASSPAGGSNQPQHF. Here the CDR3 DNA reads TGTGCCAGCAGCCCGGCAGGGGGGAGCAATCAGCCCCAGCATTTT.

This clonotype showed up many times. The V gene is TRBV12-3 or TRBV12-4, the J gene TRBJ2-1; possibly TRBD2 for D (6 bases). With 6 bases removed from V and 7 bases from J, the gap between germline ends came to 22 bases. The CDR3 runs 16 residues. CDR3 in amino acids: CASRAERGIGLNEQFF. CDR3 DNA sequence: TGTGCCAGCAGGGCCGAACGGGGGATAGGTTTGAATGAGCAGTTCTTC.